Described below is a single TCR beta chain sequence and its context. Its antigen is not identified. The entry originates in a study of cytomegalovirus exposure and HLA in healthy donors. Study-level points and caveats: A highly shared variant cluster was judged a likely technical artifact. Association with HLA alleles at 0.05 false discovery rate was found for 16,951 TCR beta sequences in a later analysis.

Amplification used 60 Vbeta primers and 13 Jbeta primers. Clones were sequenced by immunoSEQ multiplex PCR, and TCRdb holds only the in-frame ones, with some missing. The sample gives a few hundred thousand clones, roughly 84% of which show up once; more than 1.3% is in the top ten. This CDR3 is 13 amino acids long. The V end was cut by 5 bases, the J end by 6 bases, with 10 bases between. Germline V gene lookup returns CDR1 MDHEN and CDR2 SYDVKM. The sequence was collected from a girl aged 5-17 years in good health and CMV-seronegative. The chain joins TRBV28 to TRBJ2-2; D perhaps matches TRBD1 (6 bases). The sequencing input was PBMCs. The CDR3 DNA reads TGTGCCAGCAGTCGCAGGGGTCCCGGGGAGCTGTTTTTT. This encodes CASSRRGPGELFF.